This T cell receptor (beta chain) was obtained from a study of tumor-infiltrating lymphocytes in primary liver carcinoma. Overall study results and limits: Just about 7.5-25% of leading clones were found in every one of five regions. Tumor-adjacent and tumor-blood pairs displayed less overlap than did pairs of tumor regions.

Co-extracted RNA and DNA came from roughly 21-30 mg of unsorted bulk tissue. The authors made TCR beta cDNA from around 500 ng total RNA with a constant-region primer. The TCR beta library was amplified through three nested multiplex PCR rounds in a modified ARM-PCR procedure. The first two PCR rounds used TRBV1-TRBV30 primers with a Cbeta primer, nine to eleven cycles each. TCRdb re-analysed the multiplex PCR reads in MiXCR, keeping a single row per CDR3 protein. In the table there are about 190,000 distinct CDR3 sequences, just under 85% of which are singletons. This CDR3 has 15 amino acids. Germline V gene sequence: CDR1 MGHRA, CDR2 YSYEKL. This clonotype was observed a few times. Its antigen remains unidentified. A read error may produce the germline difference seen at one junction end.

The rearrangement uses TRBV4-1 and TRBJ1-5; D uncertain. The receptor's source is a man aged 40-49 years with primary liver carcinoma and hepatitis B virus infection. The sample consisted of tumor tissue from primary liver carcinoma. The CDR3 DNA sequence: TGCGCCAGCAGCCAGGAGACTGGGAACAATCAGTCCCAGCATTTT. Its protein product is CASSQETGNNQSQHF.